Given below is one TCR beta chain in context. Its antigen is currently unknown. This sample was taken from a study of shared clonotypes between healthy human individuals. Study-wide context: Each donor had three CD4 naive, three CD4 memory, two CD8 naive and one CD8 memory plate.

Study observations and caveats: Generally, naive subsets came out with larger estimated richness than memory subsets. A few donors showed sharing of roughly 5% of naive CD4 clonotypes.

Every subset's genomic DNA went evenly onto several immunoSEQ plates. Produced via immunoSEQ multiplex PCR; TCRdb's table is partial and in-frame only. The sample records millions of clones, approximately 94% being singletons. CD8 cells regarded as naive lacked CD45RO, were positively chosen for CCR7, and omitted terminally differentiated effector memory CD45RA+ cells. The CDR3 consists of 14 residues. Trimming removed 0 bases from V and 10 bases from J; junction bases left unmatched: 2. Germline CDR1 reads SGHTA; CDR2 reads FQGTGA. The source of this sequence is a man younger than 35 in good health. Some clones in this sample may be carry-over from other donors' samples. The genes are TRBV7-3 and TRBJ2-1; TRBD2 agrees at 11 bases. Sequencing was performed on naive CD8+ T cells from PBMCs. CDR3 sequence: CASSLTASGREQFF. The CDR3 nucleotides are TGTGCCAGCAGCTTAACGGCTAGCGGGAGGGAGCAGTTCTTC.